This record covers a single T cell receptor beta chain. This clonotype showed up just a few times. Its binding antigen is unknown. Relative to the germline gene, one junction end is altered; a read error may explain this. The TCR beta CDR3 regions were amplified from RNA transcripts. The TCR CDR3 was subjected to a first round of RT-PCR using the HTBI primer set and the Qiagen OneStep RT-PCR kit. A second multiplex PCR round built the libraries, followed by size selection and purification. The libraries were sequenced on an Illumina HiSeq2000 using paired-end 100 bp reads. As for the original processing: SOAPnuke was used to process the raw data, with reads discarded if the reads contained adapters or uncalled bases, had a mean Phred below 15, or lacked an exact constant-primer or identifier match. High-quality paired reads were merged using COPE v1.2.5, and each unique nucleotide sequence was defined as a clonotype. Clonotypes were aligned to IMGT TRBV, TRBD and TRBJ reference segments using MiTCR v1.1. The analysis included only V-J combinations with a frequency above 0.0001, which together covered 99% to 99.2% of the repertoires. The TCS score was defined as the ratio of F50 (clonal expansion) to E x V (chaos), calculated using BLOSUM62-based TCRdist between CDR3 peptides within each V-J. Welch's t-statistics and random forest reduced roughly 500 V-J features to roughly 13, which were used in a naive Bayes classifier (R e1071). TCRdb ran its own pipeline on the public reads, namely fastp trimming at Q25 and MiXCR clone calling, and kept in-frame beta chains. Rows merge per CDR3 protein into single entries with the most common DNA and genes. TCRdb assigned the V and J calls; the authors' analysis was not used. The sample contains some 300,000 distinct CDR3 sequences, approximately 18% of them found a single time. The ten largest clones take up about 40% of the sample.

Moderately to severely active disease, a Clinical Activity Score of at least 3, a NOSPECS grade of at least 4, and a duration under 3 months were present in ophthalmopathy patients. The study excluded patients with uncontrolled infections, other autoimmune diseases, pregnancy or lactation. Diagnoses were established on the basis of clinical symptoms, serum thyroxine and TRAb, thyroid ultrasound, and orbital computed tomography. PBMCs were separated from roughly 9.3 ml of fresh peripheral blood using Ficoll-Paque density gradient centrifugation. Trizol reagent was used to extract total RNA, and RNA quality was then checked on an Agilent 2100 Bioanalyzer. The source of the sample is a study of T cells in Graves' hyperthyroidism and ophthalmopathy (dated by TCRdb to between 2019 and 2020). With regard to the full study: Peripheral blood was sampled at the time of initial diagnosis, prior to any treatment. TCR V-J signatures able to tell the groups apart were searched for in a discovery cohort of approximately 95 patients, of whom under 45 had Graves' ophthalmopathy and about 60 had stable Graves' hyperthyroidism. Prospective prediction of ophthalmopathy was tested in an independent validation cohort of approximately 19 hyperthyroidism patients and 17 patients who later progressed to ophthalmopathy. The 95 to 100 discovery patients were randomly divided into training and test sets at a 7:3 ratio. The study also compared thyroid tissue and blood T-cell repertoires from more than 5 Graves' hyperthyroidism patients. Once sampling was done, hyperthyroidism patients were given methimazole at a starting dose of 30 mg daily, whereas ophthalmopathy patients were given high-dose intravenous methylprednisolone. The paper reports TCR Vbeta CDR3 sequencing of over 130 peripheral blood samples: some 41 ophthalmopathy, some 80 hyperthyroidism and roughly 17 progressor patients.

CDR1 is given as SEHNR and CDR2 as FQNEAQ, both from the germline V gene (reference sequence). The CDR3 measures 16 amino acids from cysteine to phenylalanine. The sequence is cut down to CDR3 DNA, 48 bases in frame from base 1. Beyond this particular receptor, the publication reports: In validation, the model predicted progression to ophthalmopathy with 55% to 71% sensitivity and approximately 78% specificity, a median of 6.5 months before onset. Ophthalmopathy was separated from stable hyperthyroidism by a 13 V-J signature model, with roughly 88% sensitivity and about 84% specificity obtained in cross-validation and 80%/75% obtained in testing. Sample size was not statistically predetermined, and investigators were not blinded to group allocation. Most expanded thyroid clonotypes (frequency above 0.001) were also detected in blood, suggesting blood repertoires may reflect thyroid immune responses.

Sequenced input: blood. The sequence links TRBV7-9 to TRBJ2-1; 5 matching bases give a weak D call of TRBD1. The sequence derives from a man aged 50-59 years with Graves' ophthalmopathy. The sequenced DNA is TGTGCCAACAGCTCCCAAGACAGAGACCTACAAGGAGAGCAGTTCTTC. Its translation reads: CANSSQDRDLQGEQFF.